Below are 25 T cell receptor beta chains sequenced from a single sample in a study of PD-1 blockade in classical Hodgkin lymphoma. The time point here: cycle 4 day 1 (C4D1), after around six weeks of nivolumab. All trial patients relapsed after autologous stem cell transplantation. Magnetic negative selection isolated CD8+ T cells from thawed PBMCs. Method: immunoSEQ multiplex PCR; TCRdb's copy keeps in-frame clones and lacks some. Among 2,500 to 3,000 clones, around 64% were seen once, and the ten largest hold more than 65%. The specimen was CD8+ T cells from blood, collected before the fourth cycle of nivolumab. Receptors originate from a human donor with classical Hodgkin lymphoma.

Written as DNA, the CDR3 is TGCGCCAGCAGCTTGGAACTAGCGTTTAGCACAGATACGCAGTATTTT. It specifies CASSLELAFSTDTQYF. The chain joins TRBV5-1 to TRBJ2-3; 7 bases are a match to TRBD2. This CDR3 region has 16 residues. The ends lost 0 bases at V and 0 bases at J; junction bases unmatched: 4. CDR1 and CDR2 (germline): SGHRS, YFSETQ.

V gene TRBV7-2 combines with J gene TRBJ1-4, with D unresolved. The CDR3 runs 16 residues. Germline assignment: CDR1 SGHTA and CDR2 FQGNSA. The V and J ends lost 0 bases and 5 bases respectively, with 13 bases between them. CDR3 sequence: CASSLALGVLNEKLFF. CDR3 in DNA: TGTGCCAGCAGCTTAGCATTAGGTGTACTAAATGAAAAACTGTTTTTT.

The chain has TRBV4-1 and TRBJ1-6; tentative D call: TRBD1 (5 bases). Trimming took 1 base from V and 8 from J, leaving 12 bases between them. The CDR3 is made up of 15 amino acids. In germline, CDR1 is MGHRA, CDR2 YSYEKL. CDR3 in DNA: TGCGCCAGCAGCCAAGCGGGCGGGGGGGATTCACCCCTCCACTTT. It specifies CASSQAGGGDSPLHF.

This chain uses TRBV29-1 with TRBJ1-2, with D possibly being TRBD1 (6 bases). V was clipped by 5 bases and J by 8 bases, with 18 bases between them. The germline gives CDR1 SQVTM, CDR2 ANQGSEA. This CDR3 contains 13 residues. The CDR3 region is CSVWTAAVEGYTF. The CDR3 bases are TGCAGCGTTTGGACAGCAGCCGTTGAGGGCTACACCTTC.

By share, this clone counts as large (0.1 to 1%). The J gene is TRBJ1-4, the V gene TRBV7-9; TRBD1 aligns across 8 bases. Unmatched junction bases numbered 10, after V lost 6 bases and J lost 7 bases. The CDR3 totals 15 residues. CDR1 SEHNR and CDR2 FQNEAQ come from the germline V gene (reference sequence). The CDR3 DNA follows: TGTGCCAGCAGACAGCAGGGGGCGACTGGTGAAAAACTGTTTTTT. This sequence encodes CASRQQGATGEKLFF.

This clone was counted a few times. The rearrangement links TRBV7-9 to TRBJ2-1, with D perhaps TRBD1 (6 bases). The CDR3 sequence is 13 residues long. V was clipped by 5 bases and J by 6 bases, with 11 bases between them. The germline gives CDR1 SEHNR, CDR2 FQNEAQ (reference sequence). CDR3 in amino acids: CASSLQGFNEQFF. DNA for the CDR3: TGTGCCAGCAGCCTACAGGGATTCAATGAGCAGTTCTTC.

This rearrangement joins TRBV6-5 to TRBJ2-7; TRBD2 agrees at 7 bases. The CDR3 consists of 15 residues. Germline CDR1 MNHEY, CDR2 SVGAGI. Losses at the gene ends were 2 bases for V and 3 bases for J; bases not matched to a gene: 7. The CDR3 spells CASSYDGTTLYEQYF. The CDR3 DNA is TGTGCCAGCAGTTACGATGGGACTACACTCTACGAGCAGTACTTC.

The chain employs TRBV13 and TRBJ1-2; 7 bases match TRBD1. The junction had 19 bases not matched to a gene; V was cut back by 3 bases and J by 0 bases. Germline V gene lookup returns CDR1 PRHDT and CDR2 FYEKMQ (reference sequence). The CDR3 runs to 20 residues. The CDR3 DNA sequence: TGTGCCAGCAGCTTTCTGGTGGGTGGGCCAGGGGGTGAACCTAACTATGGCTACACCTTC. Its protein is CASSFLVGGPGGEPNYGYTF.

The chain combines TRBV19 with TRBJ2-7, with 9 bases that match TRBD1. CDR1 is LNHDA, CDR2 SQIVND, per germline (reference sequence). This CDR3 has 14 residues. The V segment lost 6 bases and the J segment 3 bases; nucleotides outside the gene matches: 6. The DNA for the CDR3 is TGTGCCAGTAGCGCGGGACAGGGACGCTACGAGCAGTACTTC. Protein: CASSAGQGRYEQYF.

This sequence joins TRBV11-2 and TRBJ2-3; D remains unclear. This CDR3 is built from 15 residues. Between the trimmed V and J ends, which lost 0 bases and 0 bases, there was a span of 7 bases. Germline CDR1 reads SGHAT; CDR2 reads FQNNGV. In DNA form, the CDR3 reads TGTGCCAGCAGCTTAGAATACACTAGCACAGATACGCAGTATTTT. Its protein product is CASSLEYTSTDTQYF.

V and J are TRBV21-1 and TRBJ1-5; the table calls TRBD1, which could not be checked here. TRBV21-1 is labeled a pseudogene. The CDR3 has 17 amino acids. CDR3 amino acids: CASSKVEEDRSNQPQHF. The CDR3, as DNA: TGTGCCAGCAGCAAAGTAGAGGAGGACAGGTCAAATCAGCCCCAGCATTTT.

V and J are TRBV23-1 and TRBJ1-6; D is uncertain. Being an ORF, TRBV23-1 has a function that is uncertain. The CDR3 loop spans 18 amino acids. Trimming shortened V by 8 bases and J by 0 bases, and 20 bases separated the two germline ends. The CDR3 reads CASGLREGPSSYNSPLHF. The DNA for the CDR3 is TGCGCCAGCGGGCTTAGAGAGGGCCCGAGCTCCTATAATTCACCCCTCCACTTT.

CDR3 bases: TGTGCCAGCAGCCAAGACGGCGGGGGGTCCCAAGAGACCCAGTACTTC. Protein sequence: CASSQDGGGSQETQYF. The chain has TRBV4-2 and TRBJ2-5, with 8 bases aligning to TRBD2. From germline, CDR1 is LGHNA and CDR2 YNFKEQ. This CDR3 is 16 amino acids long. Trimming took 0 bases from V and 1 from J; bases not matched to a gene: 4.

This chain connects TRBV11-3 to TRBJ2-3, with D possibly being TRBD1 (5 bases). Trimming stripped 5 bases from V and 4 bases from J, with 16 bases between. CDR1 and CDR2 from the germline V gene are SGHNT and YENEEA. This CDR3 has 15 residues. The CDR3 DNA is TGTGCCAGCAGCCCCAGGGAAACCTCCGCAGATACGCAGTATTTT. As protein: CASSPRETSADTQYF.

The chain recombines TRBV5-1 with TRBJ1-1; 7 bases map to TRBD1. There are 13 residues in the CDR3. Trimming cost V 0 bases and J 4 bases; bases outside gene matches: 0. CDR1 SGHRS and CDR2 YFSETQ come from the germline V gene. CDR3 DNA: TGCGCCAGCAGCTTGGACAGGGGCACTGAAGCTTTCTTT. Translating it yields CASSLDRGTEAFF.

The chain employs TRBV5-6 and TRBJ1-2; the D gene is possibly TRBD1 (6 bases). The V gene's germline CDR1 is SGHDT and CDR2 YYEEEE. CDR3 size: 14 residues. V was trimmed by 4 bases and J by 3 bases, leaving 13 bases between them. Here the CDR3 reads CASSRRQDHYGYTF. As DNA, the CDR3 is TGTGCCAGCAGCCGAAGACAGGACCACTATGGCTACACCTTC.

This chain uses TRBV7-9 with TRBJ2-7; D not resolved. This CDR3 has 12 residues. CDR1 and CDR2 (germline): SEHNR, FQNEAQ (reference sequence). Trimming removed 5 bases at V and 6 bases at J, with 11 bases between. CDR3 in DNA: TGTGCCAGCAGCCCTTTACTCCCCGAGCAGTACTTC. Translated: CASSPLLPEQYF.

The chain combines TRBV6-5 with TRBJ2-2, with a weak D call TRBD1 (5 bases). The CDR3 extends over 16 amino acids. Trimming removed 0 bases at V and 6 bases at J, with 14 bases between. Looked up from germline, CDR1 is MNHEY and CDR2 is SVGAGI. The CDR3 region has the DNA TGTGCCAGCAGTTACTCAGGGGCACCTTGGGCCGGGGAGCTGTTTTTT. Translation: CASSYSGAPWAGELFF.

In its sample, this clone was seen once. CDR3: CASSSEVWTGRRKLFF. In DNA form, the CDR3 reads TGTGCCAGCAGCTCGGAAGTTTGGACCGGCAGGAGAAAACTGTTTTTT. The genes are TRBV5-5 and TRBJ1-4; D is undetermined. The germline V gene encodes CDR1 SGHKS and CDR2 YYEKEE (reference sequence). The CDR3 is 16 amino acids. Deletions cut 3 bases from V and 10 bases from J, with 22 bases between.

Written as DNA, the CDR3 is TGTGCCAGCAGCTTGGAGGGGGGGCAATATACGCAGTATTTT. As protein: CASSLEGGQYTQYF. The gene calls are TRBV11-2 and TRBJ2-3, with a weak D call TRBD2 (7 bases). This CDR3 is built from 14 residues. The V and J ends lost 3 bases and 7 bases respectively, with 14 bases between them. CDR1 and CDR2 (germline): SGHAT, FQNNGV.

The V and J genes are TRBV13 and TRBJ2-1, with 8 bases identical to TRBD1. Germline CDR1 reads PRHDT; CDR2 reads FYEKMQ (reference sequence). The junction had 11 bases not matched to a gene; V was cut back by 4 bases and J by 12 bases. The CDR3 is 14 residues long. Written as DNA, the CDR3 is TGTGCCAGCAGCTCCGGGACAGGAAGAGTGGGGCAGTTCTTC. This codes for CASSSGTGRVGQFF. Looking up the rest from reference TRBV13 and TRBJ2-1 gives the full variable domain: AAGVIQSPRHLIKEKRETATLKCYPIPRHDTVYWYQQGPGQDPQFLISFYEKMQSDKGSIPDRFSAQQFSDYHSELNMSSLELGDSALYFCASSSGTGRVGQFFGPGTRLTVL.

The V and J genes are TRBV7-8 and TRBJ2-1; D is unclear. CDR3 length: 14 residues. Germline values: CDR1 SGHVS, CDR2 FQNEAQ. The V end was cut by 1 base, the J end by 6 bases, with 10 bases between. The CDR3 DNA sequence: TGTGCCAGCAGCTTAGTAGGGTCTGGCAATGAGCAGTTCTTC. Its translation: CASSLVGSGNEQFF.

The rearrangement joins TRBV5-1 to TRBJ2-7, with D possibly called TRBD1 or TRBD2 (7 bases each). The CDR3 contains 15 residues. From germline, CDR1 is SGHRS and CDR2 YFSETQ. The ends were cut back, 0 bases at V and 6 bases at J, with 16 bases in the middle. DNA of the CDR3: TGCGCCAGCAGCTTGGACTCAGGGGGGGGGCCCGAGCAGTACTTC. Amino acid sequence: CASSLDSGGGPEQYF.

The genes are TRBV21-1 and TRBJ1-2. TRBV21-1 is reported as a pseudogene. The CDR3 consists of 16 residues. CDR3 region: CASRRVLATETYGYTF. The DNA of the CDR3 is TGTGCCAGCAGGCGTGTTCTAGCTACAGAGACCTATGGCTACACCTTC.

The chain couples TRBV7-9 to TRBJ2-5; perhaps TRBD1 as D (5 bases). Per germline, CDR1 SEHNR and CDR2 FQNEAQ (reference sequence). CDR3 length: 15 amino acids. V was shortened by 4 bases and J by 5 bases, with 17 bases between the two germline ends. DNA of the CDR3: TGTGCCAGCAGCTCCCAAGGGGTAGTTCGGGAGACCCAGTACTTC. This codes for CASSSQGVVRETQYF.